These 5 T cell receptor beta chains share one sample of origin, sequenced in a study of Ad26.COV2.S vaccination and SARS-CoV-2 variants. Here immunoSEQ multiplex PCR was the method, and the copy in TCRdb shows in-frame clones only, minus some. Seen here are a few hundred thousand clones, about nine tenths observed once, and the top ten hold roughly 3.9%. Treatment meaning: some 20 received Ad26.COV2.S at low or high dose, single or two shots; roughly 5 received placebo; per-sample allocation not given. On day 63 after the first injection, vaccine and placebo recipients gave samples. This specimen was peripheral blood, taken in a trial of Ad26.COV2.S vaccine versus placebo. The source is a person between 18 and 65 years old who received the Ad26.COV2.S COVID-19 vaccine or a placebo.

This chain connects TRBV7-2 to TRBJ2-7, with 7 bases identical to TRBD2. This CDR3 comprises 15 residues. V lost 5 bases, J lost 6 bases, and 13 bases stayed unmatched. Germline V gene sequence: CDR1 SGHTA, CDR2 FQGNSA. CDR3 amino acids: CASSPAASGTGEQYF. DNA of the CDR3: TGTGCCAGCAGCCCCGCGGCGAGCGGGACGGGCGAGCAGTACTTC. Full variable domain (missing parts from reference TRBV7-2 and TRBJ2-7): GAGVSQSPSNKVTEKGKDVELRCDPISGHTALYWYRQSLGQGLEFLIYFQGNSAPDKSGLPSDRFSAERTGGSVSTLTIQRTQQEDSAVYLCASSPAASGTGEQYFGPGTRLTVT.

The chain couples TRBV7-2 to TRBJ1-3; 7 bases agree with TRBD1. Losses at the gene ends were 1 base for V and 2 bases for J; bases not matched to a gene: 8. CDR1 and CDR2 (germline): SGHTA, FQGNSA. This CDR3 region has 17 residues. For the CDR3, the DNA is TGTGCCAGCAGCTTAGACGGGGAGGGGGCGGCTGGAAACACCATATATTTT. This gives the protein CASSLDGEGAAGNTIYF.

DNA for the CDR3: TGTGCCAGCAGCCGGGAGGGTAGGGAGACCCAGTACTTC. Its translation is CASSREGRETQYF. V and J are TRBV28 and TRBJ2-5, with TRBD2 identical over 8 bases. CDR3 size: 13 residues. Per germline, CDR1 MDHEN and CDR2 SYDVKM. The trim removed 6 bases at V and 5 bases at J, leaving 5 bases unmatched.

J is TRBJ2-2 and V is TRBV11-2; D not certain. The length of the CDR3 is 15 residues. V was clipped by 0 bases and J by 4 bases, with 9 bases between them. Per the germline V gene, CDR1 is SGHAT and CDR2 is FQNNGV. CDR3 in amino acids: CASSLDRQATGELFF. DNA of the CDR3: TGTGCCAGCAGCTTAGATCGTCAGGCCACCGGGGAGCTGTTTTTT. The full variable domain, completed using reference TRBV11-2 and TRBJ2-2, is EAGVAQSPRYKIIEKRQSVAFWCNPISGHATLYWYQQILGQGPKLLIQFQNNGVVDDSQLPKDRFSAERLKGVDSTLKIQPAKLEDSAVYLCASSLDRQATGELFFGEGSRLTVL.

The rearrangement uses TRBV7-3 and TRBJ2-3; TRBD2 is a possible D gene (6 bases). Germline assignment: CDR1 SGHTA and CDR2 FQGTGA. V gave up 5 bases and J gave up 2 bases, with 14 bases separating them. CDR3 length: 15 amino acids. The CDR3 here is CASSISGLYTDTQYF. The CDR3 DNA reads TGTGCCAGCAGCATATCGGGACTCTACACAGATACGCAGTATTTT.